Presented here are 17 T cell receptor beta chains from one specimen sequenced in a study of shared clonotypes between healthy human individuals. Method: immunoSEQ multiplex PCR; TCRdb's copy keeps in-frame clones and lacks some. The sample lists hundreds of thousands of clones, more than 95% seen once, with 0.057% in the top ten. The sample consisted of naive CD4+ T cells sorted from blood. Subset given: CD45RA+ positively selected. The source is a woman in her 30s in good health.

This clone was recorded only once. This rearrangement joins TRBV2 to TRBJ1-3, with D uncertain. Germline V gene sequence: CDR1 SNHLY, CDR2 FYNNEI. CDR3 length: 15 residues. The V gene lost 2 bases and the J gene lost 5 bases, with 13 bases spanning the gap. The CDR3 DNA follows: TGTGCCAGCAGTGAAAGGGTTTTTGTCAGAAACACCATATATTTT. Protein sequence: CASSERVFVRNTIYF.

The chain is built from TRBV11-3 and TRBJ2-7, with 11 bases that match TRBD2. CDR3 length: 17 amino acids. V dropped 2 bases and J dropped 4; count of bases not matched to a gene: 10. Germline V gene sequence: CDR1 SGHNT, CDR2 YENEEA. Here the CDR3 reads CASSLTSGLADRYEQYF. DNA of the CDR3: TGTGCCAGCAGCTTAACTTCGGGACTAGCGGACAGGTACGAGCAGTACTTC.

With respect to this clone: Within the sample, other DNA sequences also encode this same CDR3. The gene calls are TRBV4-2 and TRBJ1-5; D gene uncertain. V was pared by 3 bases and J by 1 base, with 4 bases between. CDR1 LGHNA and CDR2 YNFKEQ come from the germline V gene. CDR3 length equals 13 residues. The CDR3 sequence: CASSQESNQPQHF. CDR3 in DNA: TGTGCCAGCAGCCAGGAGAGCAATCAGCCCCAGCATTTT.

The J gene is TRBJ2-3, the V gene TRBV6-5; 14 positions agree with TRBD2. The length of the CDR3 is 15 residues. J was trimmed by 8 bases and V by 6 bases; bases with no gene match: 7. CDR1 and CDR2 (germline): MNHEY, SVGAGI. The CDR3, as DNA: TGTGCCAGCAGCCGGGGACTAGCGGGAGTGGTTACGCAGTATTTT. Amino acids: CASSRGLAGVVTQYF.

The rearrangement links TRBV5-1 to TRBJ2-3; D is undetermined. Germline CDR1 is SGHRS and CDR2 is YFSETQ. V dropped 3 bases and J dropped 6 bases, with 5 bases sitting between them. The CDR3 has 11 amino acids. DNA for the CDR3: TGCGCCAGCAGCTCTAAGGATACGCAGTATTTT. Translated, it gives CASSSKDTQYF.

The V and J genes are TRBV15 and TRBJ1-3; no firm D call. The V gene's germline CDR1 is LNHNV and CDR2 YYDKDF (reference sequence). V lost 0 bases to trimming and J lost 0 bases, with 6 bases between them. The CDR3 totals 15 residues. The CDR3 coding sequence is TGTGCCACCAGCAGAGATGTGAACTCTGGAAACACCATATATTTT. Translated: CATSRDVNSGNTIYF.

This chain uses TRBV5-6 with TRBJ2-1; D remains unclear. The germline gives CDR1 SGHDT, CDR2 YYEEEE. CDR3 size: 15 residues. V gave up 2 bases and J gave up 5 bases, with 14 bases separating them. CDR3 amino acids: CASSLGVSDHNEQFF. In DNA, the CDR3 is TGTGCCAGCAGCTTAGGAGTAAGCGACCACAATGAGCAGTTCTTC. The full variable domain, completed using reference TRBV5-6 and TRBJ2-1, is DAGVTQSPTHLIKTRGQQVTLRCSPKSGHDTVSWYQQALGQGPQFIFQYYEEEERQRGNFPDRFSGHQFPNYSSELNVNALLLGDSALYLCASSLGVSDHNEQFFGPGTRLTVL.

V is TRBV18 and J is TRBJ2-7, with TRBD2 as a possible D gene (5 bases). V dropped 9 bases and J dropped 0 bases, with 12 bases sitting between them. This CDR3 has 13 amino acids. The germline gives CDR1 KGHSH, CDR2 LQKENI. The DNA for the CDR3 is TGTGCCAGTGTGGACGGGAACTCCTACGAGCAGTACTTC. It is translated as CASVDGNSYEQYF. Based on the CDR3 plus reference TRBV18 and TRBJ2-7, the full variable domain is NAGVMQNPRHLVRRRGQEARLRCSPMKGHSHVYWYRQLPEEGLKFMVYLQKENIIDESGMPKERFSAEFPKEGPSILRIQQVVRGDSAAYFCASVDGNSYEQYFGPGTRLTVT.

The chain's CDR3 is CASSFQGGLNTEAFF. The CDR3 DNA follows: TGTGCCAGCAGCTTCCAGGGTGGGTTGAACACTGAAGCTTTCTTT. V is TRBV7-8 and J is TRBJ1-1; D is possibly TRBD1 (5 bases). Germline V gene sequence: CDR1 SGHVS, CDR2 FQNEAQ. The CDR3 is 15 amino acids. V shed 3 bases and J shed 0 bases, with 11 bases lying between them.

This clone was recorded once. The rearrangement uses TRBV5-1 and TRBJ2-4, with 8 bases identical to TRBD2. V dropped 0 bases and J dropped 0; count of bases not matched to a gene: 8. This CDR3 is built from 18 residues. The germline V gene has CDR1 SGHRS and CDR2 YFSETQ. CDR3 region: CASSLGGRRDLAKNIQYF. CDR3 coding DNA: TGCGCCAGCAGCTTGGGCGGGAGGAGGGATCTAGCCAAAAACATTCAGTACTTC.

CDR3 sequence: CASSLTGENTEAFF. Here the CDR3 DNA reads TGCGCCAGCAGCTTGACCGGGGAGAACACTGAAGCTTTCTTT. V is TRBV5-1 and J is TRBJ1-1; no reliable D call. The CDR3 loop spans 14 amino acids. Germline CDR1 SGHRS, CDR2 YFSETQ. V gave up 1 base and J gave up 1 base, with 8 bases separating them.

The V and J genes are TRBV28 and TRBJ1-5, with D perhaps matching TRBD1 (5 bases). Germline-derived CDR1 and CDR2 are MDHEN and SYDVKM. V lost 6 bases, J lost 9 bases, and 18 bases lay in between. This CDR3 has 14 residues. The CDR3 spells CASSHRNQGRPQHF. DNA for the CDR3: TGTGCCAGCAGCCACAGGAACCAAGGGCGGCCCCAGCATTTT.

The chain couples TRBV5-6 to TRBJ2-7, with D possibly TRBD1 on 6 matching bases. Germline V lookup: CDR1 SGHDT, CDR2 YYEEEE. V was shortened by 7 bases and J by 5 bases, with 13 bases between the two germline ends. This CDR3 has 12 residues. This CDR3 is CASGRGGHEQYF. The CDR3 DNA follows: TGTGCCAGCGGCCGAGGGGGTCACGAGCAGTACTTC.

About this clone: Different DNA sequences within this sample yield the same CDR3. CDR3: CASRGTRGYTF. The CDR3 bases are TGTGCCAGCAGAGGGACACGCGGCTACACCTTC. V and J are TRBV6-4 and TRBJ1-2, with TRBD1 as a possible D gene (6 bases). Trimming pared 6 bases from V and 8 bases from J, leaving 10 bases between. This CDR3 has 11 residues. Germline loops: CDR1 MRHNA, CDR2 SNTAGT.

The rearrangement uses TRBV28 and TRBJ1-5; D call uncertain. Germline loops: CDR1 MDHEN, CDR2 SYDVKM. Trimming removed 2 bases from V and 0 bases from J, with 5 bases in between. CDR3 length: 14 amino acids. DNA for the CDR3: TGTGCCAGCAGTTTAGTAAATAGCAATCAGCCCCAGCATTTT. Its translation is CASSLVNSNQPQHF.

The chain couples TRBV28 to TRBJ1-2, with D possibly being TRBD1 (5 bases). This CDR3 contains 17 residues. Germline V CDR1 and CDR2: MDHEN, SYDVKM. Trimming pared 6 bases from V and 0 bases from J, leaving 20 bases between. As DNA, the CDR3 is TGTGCCAGCAGAACTACAGGCGCCTCTAACTCTAACTATGGCTACACCTTC. This encodes CASRTTGASNSNYGYTF.

V is TRBV7-8 and J is TRBJ2-2; D is perhaps TRBD1 (6 bases). CDR3 size: 13 residues. V was cut by 1 base and J by 8 bases, with 8 bases left in between. Per germline, CDR1 SGHVS and CDR2 FQNEAQ. The CDR3 DNA reads as TGTGCCAGCAGCTTAGGAGGACAGGGGGAGCTGTTTTTT. It encodes CASSLGGQGELFF.